This entry describes one T cell receptor beta chain. V lost 2 bases to trimming and J lost 5 bases, with 9 bases between them. The length of the CDR3 is 14 residues. These data originate in a study of preoperative IRX-2 immunotherapy in early breast cancer. Treatment noted: preoperative locoregional IRX-2 cytokine immunotherapy. Preoperative locoregional IRX-2 cytokine immunotherapy was tested in the phase Ib source study. Sequenced by immunoSEQ multiplex PCR; TCRdb stores in-frame clones only, minus some. The table includes approximately 1,000 clones, just under 75% detected once. The source is a human donor with breast cancer. Material: normal tissue next to the tumor, obtained from a patient treated with IRX-2 immunotherapy. This chain links TRBV6-7 with TRBJ2-2, with a weak D call TRBD2 (6 bases). TRBV6-7 is recorded as an ORF, its role being uncertain. CDR3 bases: TGTGCCAGCAGTTACGGGACTCTAACCGGGGAGCTGTTTTTT. It specifies CASSYGTLTGELFF.